A selection of T cell receptor beta chains follows, all from one sample in a study of blood T cell repertoires in COVID-19. The data were produced by immunoSEQ multiplex PCR, yet TCRdb's version contains in-frame clones alone and is incomplete. The table records over 70,000 clones, 75% to 90% of them present only once. Sequenced input: peripheral blood. The receptor source for this set is a human donor in a cohort sampled during active COVID-19. Both conserved end residues are part of each CDR3. The order of the fields is D gene, V gene, clone size, CDR3 protein. The D gene is left open where the match is weak. Clone size is given for some rows only: seen once, a few or many times, or a class if the clone is expanded.

D gene: .; V gene: TRBV6-5; clone size: .; CDR3 protein: CASSYYFDTGELFF
D gene: .; V gene: TRBV3-1/TRBV3-2; clone size: .; CDR3 protein: CASSQVALGRTDTQYF
D gene: .; V gene: TRBV7-9; clone size: few; CDR3 protein: CASRFLGAEQFF
D gene: .; V gene: TRBV27; clone size: .; CDR3 protein: CASRPISWSSYNEQFF
D gene: .; V gene: TRBV2; clone size: .; CDR3 protein: CASRRTGQYSNQPQHF
D gene: TRBD2; V gene: TRBV18; clone size: .; CDR3 protein: CASSQSGGAVGYEQYF
D gene: .; V gene: TRBV7-3; clone size: .; CDR3 protein: CASSLEGTSNTGELFF
D gene: TRBD1; V gene: TRBV7-2; clone size: .; CDR3 protein: CASSGDRRSPLHF
D gene: .; V gene: TRBV28; clone size: .; CDR3 protein: CASSFFGRGGTDTQYF
D gene: TRBD1; V gene: TRBV5-4; clone size: .; CDR3 protein: CASSQGTGGQETQYF